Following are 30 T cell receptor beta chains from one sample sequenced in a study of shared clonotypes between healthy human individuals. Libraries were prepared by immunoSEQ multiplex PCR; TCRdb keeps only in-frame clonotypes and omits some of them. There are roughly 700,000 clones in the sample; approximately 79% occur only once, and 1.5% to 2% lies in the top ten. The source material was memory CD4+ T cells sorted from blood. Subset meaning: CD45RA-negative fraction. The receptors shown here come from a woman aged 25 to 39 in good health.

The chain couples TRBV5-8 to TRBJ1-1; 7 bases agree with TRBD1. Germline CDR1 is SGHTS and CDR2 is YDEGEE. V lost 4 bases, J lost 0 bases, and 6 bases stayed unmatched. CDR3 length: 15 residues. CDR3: CASSALTGMNTEAFF. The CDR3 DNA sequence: TGTGCCAGCAGCGCCCTGACAGGGATGAACACTGAAGCTTTCTTT.

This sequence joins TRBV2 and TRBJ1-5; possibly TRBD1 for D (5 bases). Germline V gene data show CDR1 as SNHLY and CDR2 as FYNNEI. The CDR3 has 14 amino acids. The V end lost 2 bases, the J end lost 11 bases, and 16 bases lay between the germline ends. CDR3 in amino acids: CASSENGGGTTQHF. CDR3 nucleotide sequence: TGTGCCAGCAGTGAAAACGGGGGAGGCACAACCCAGCATTTT. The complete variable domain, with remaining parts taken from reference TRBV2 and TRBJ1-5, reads EPEVTQTPSHQVTQMGQEVILRCVPISNHLYFYWYRQILGQKVEFLVSFYNNEISEKSEIFDDQFSVERPDGSNFTLKIRSTKLEDSAMYFCASSENGGGTTQHFGDGTRLSIL.

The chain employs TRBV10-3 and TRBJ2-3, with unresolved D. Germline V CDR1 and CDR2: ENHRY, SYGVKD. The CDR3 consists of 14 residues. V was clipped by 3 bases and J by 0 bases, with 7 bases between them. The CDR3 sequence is CAISDSFSTDTQYF. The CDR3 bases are TGTGCCATCAGTGACAGCTTCAGCACAGATACGCAGTATTTT.

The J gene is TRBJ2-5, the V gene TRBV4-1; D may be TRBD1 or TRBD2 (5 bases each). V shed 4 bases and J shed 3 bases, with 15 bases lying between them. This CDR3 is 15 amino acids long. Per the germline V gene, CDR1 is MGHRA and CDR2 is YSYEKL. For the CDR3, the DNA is TGCGCCAGCAGCCGGGGACCGTCTACAAAAGAGACCCAGTACTTC. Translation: CASSRGPSTKETQYF.

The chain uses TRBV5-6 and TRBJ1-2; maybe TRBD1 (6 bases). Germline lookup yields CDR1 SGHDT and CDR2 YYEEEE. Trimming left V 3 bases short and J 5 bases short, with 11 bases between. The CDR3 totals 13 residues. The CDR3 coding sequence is TGTGCCAGCAGCTCGACAGGAAGTTATGGCTACACCTTC. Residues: CASSSTGSYGYTF.

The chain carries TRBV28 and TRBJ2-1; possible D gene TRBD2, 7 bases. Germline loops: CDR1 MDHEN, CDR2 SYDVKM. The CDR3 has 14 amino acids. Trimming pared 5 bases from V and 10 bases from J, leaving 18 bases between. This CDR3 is CASSPYGGAREQFF. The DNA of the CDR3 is TGTGCCAGCAGTCCATATGGGGGGGCGCGGGAGCAGTTCTTC.

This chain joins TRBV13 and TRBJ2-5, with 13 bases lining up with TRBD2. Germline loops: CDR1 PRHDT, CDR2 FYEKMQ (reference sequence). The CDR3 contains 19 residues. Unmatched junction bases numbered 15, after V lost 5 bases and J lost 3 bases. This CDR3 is CASSLIPWTSGSPKETQYF. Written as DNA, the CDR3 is TGTGCCAGCAGCCTAATTCCGTGGACTAGCGGGAGTCCAAAAGAGACCCAGTACTTC. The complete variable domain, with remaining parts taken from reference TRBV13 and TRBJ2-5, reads AAGVIQSPRHLIKEKRETATLKCYPIPRHDTVYWYQQGPGQDPQFLISFYEKMQSDKGSIPDRFSAQQFSDYHSELNMSSLELGDSALYFCASSLIPWTSGSPKETQYFGPGTRLLVL.

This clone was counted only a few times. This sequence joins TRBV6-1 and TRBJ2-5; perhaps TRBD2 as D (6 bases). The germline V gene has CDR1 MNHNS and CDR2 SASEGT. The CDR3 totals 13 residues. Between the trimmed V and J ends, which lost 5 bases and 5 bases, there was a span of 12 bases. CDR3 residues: CASSRDFGETQYF. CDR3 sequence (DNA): TGTGCCAGCAGTAGGGACTTTGGGGAGACCCAGTACTTC.

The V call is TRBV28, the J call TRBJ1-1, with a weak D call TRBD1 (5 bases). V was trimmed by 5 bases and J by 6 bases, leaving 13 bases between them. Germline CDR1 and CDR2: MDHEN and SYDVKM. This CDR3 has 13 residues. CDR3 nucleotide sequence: TGTGCCAGCAGTCAGCAGGGTGTGGCTGAAGCTTTCTTT. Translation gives CASSQQGVAEAFF.

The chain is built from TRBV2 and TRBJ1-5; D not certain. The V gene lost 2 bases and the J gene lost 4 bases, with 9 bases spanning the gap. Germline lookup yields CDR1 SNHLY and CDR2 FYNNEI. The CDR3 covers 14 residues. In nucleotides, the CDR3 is TGTGCCAGCAGTGAAAGGTTGTTAAATCAGCCCCAGCATTTT. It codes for CASSERLLNQPQHF.

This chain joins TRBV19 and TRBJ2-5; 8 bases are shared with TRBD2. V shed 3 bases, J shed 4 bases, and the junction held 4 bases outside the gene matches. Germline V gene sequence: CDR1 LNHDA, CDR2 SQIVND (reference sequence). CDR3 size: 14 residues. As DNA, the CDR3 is TGTGCCAGTAGTATTTTTACTAGCGGAGAGACCCAGTACTTC. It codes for CASSIFTSGETQYF.

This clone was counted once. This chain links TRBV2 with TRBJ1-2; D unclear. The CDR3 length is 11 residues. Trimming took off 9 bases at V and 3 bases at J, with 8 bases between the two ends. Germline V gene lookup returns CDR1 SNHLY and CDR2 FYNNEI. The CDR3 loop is CASMQYYGYTF. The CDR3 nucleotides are TGTGCCAGTATGCAATACTATGGCTACACCTTC.

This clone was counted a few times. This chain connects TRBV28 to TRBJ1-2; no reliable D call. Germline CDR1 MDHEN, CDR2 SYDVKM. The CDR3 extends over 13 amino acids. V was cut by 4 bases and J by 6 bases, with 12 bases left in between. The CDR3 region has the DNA TGTGCCAGCAGTTACGCGGGCAGGAATGGCTACACCTTC. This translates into CASSYAGRNGYTF.

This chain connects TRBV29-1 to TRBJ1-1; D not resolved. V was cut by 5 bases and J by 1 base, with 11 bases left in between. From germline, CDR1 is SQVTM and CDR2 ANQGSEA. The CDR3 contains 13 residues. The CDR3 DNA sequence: TGCAGCGTTTTCAATTTGAGGAACACTGAAGCTTTCTTT. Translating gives CSVFNLRNTEAFF.

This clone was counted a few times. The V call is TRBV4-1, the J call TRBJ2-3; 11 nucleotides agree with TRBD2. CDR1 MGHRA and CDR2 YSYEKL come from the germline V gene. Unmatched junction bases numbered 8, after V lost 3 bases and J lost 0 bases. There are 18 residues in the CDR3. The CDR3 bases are TGCGCCAGCAGCCATGCGGGACTAGCGGTCTCAAGCACAGATACGCAGTATTTT. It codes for CASSHAGLAVSSTDTQYF.

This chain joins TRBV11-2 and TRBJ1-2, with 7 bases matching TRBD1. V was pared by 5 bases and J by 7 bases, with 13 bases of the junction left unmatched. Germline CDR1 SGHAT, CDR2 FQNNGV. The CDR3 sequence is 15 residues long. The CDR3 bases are TGTGCCAGCAGCGCCAGAGGGGGGACAGTTAGTGGCTACACCTTC. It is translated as CASSARGGTVSGYTF.

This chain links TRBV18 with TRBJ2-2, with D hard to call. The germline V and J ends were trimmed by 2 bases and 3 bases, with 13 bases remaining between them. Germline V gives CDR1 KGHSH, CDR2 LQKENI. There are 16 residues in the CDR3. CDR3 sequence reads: CASSPSSALDTGELFF. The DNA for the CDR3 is TGTGCCAGCTCACCAAGTTCAGCGCTAGACACCGGGGAGCTGTTTTTT.

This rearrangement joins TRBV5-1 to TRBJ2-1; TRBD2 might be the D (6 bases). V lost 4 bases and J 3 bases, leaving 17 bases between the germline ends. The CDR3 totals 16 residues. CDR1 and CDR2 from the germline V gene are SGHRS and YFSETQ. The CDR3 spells CASSQTTSGVYNEQFF. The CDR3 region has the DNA TGCGCCAGCAGCCAGACGACTTCGGGAGTCTACAATGAGCAGTTCTTC.

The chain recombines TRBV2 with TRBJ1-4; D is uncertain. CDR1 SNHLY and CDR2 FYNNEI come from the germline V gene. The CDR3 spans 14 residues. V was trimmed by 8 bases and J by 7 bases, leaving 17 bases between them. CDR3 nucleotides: TGTGCCAGCCAAAGGACGCTGGGGAGTGAAAAACTGTTTTTT. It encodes CASQRTLGSEKLFF.

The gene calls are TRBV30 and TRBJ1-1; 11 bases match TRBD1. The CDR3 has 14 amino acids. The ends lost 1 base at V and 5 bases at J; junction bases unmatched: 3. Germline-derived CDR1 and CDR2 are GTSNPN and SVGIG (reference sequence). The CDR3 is CAWSAGQGGTEAFF. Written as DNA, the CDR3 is TGTGCCTGGAGTGCGGGACAGGGGGGGACTGAAGCTTTCTTT.

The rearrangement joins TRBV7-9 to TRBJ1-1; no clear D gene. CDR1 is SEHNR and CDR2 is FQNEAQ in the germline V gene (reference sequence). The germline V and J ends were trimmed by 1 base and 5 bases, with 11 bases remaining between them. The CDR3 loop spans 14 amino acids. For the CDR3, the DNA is TGTGCCAGCAGCTTAGAGGGAGGTGCGACTGAAGCTTTCTTT. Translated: CASSLEGGATEAFF. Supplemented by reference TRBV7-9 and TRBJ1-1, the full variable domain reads DTGVSQNPRHKITKRGQNVTFRCDPISEHNRLYWYRQTLGQGPEFLTYFQNEAQLEKSRLLSDRFSAERPKGSFSTLEIQRTEQGDSAMYLCASSLEGGATEAFFGQGTRLTVV.

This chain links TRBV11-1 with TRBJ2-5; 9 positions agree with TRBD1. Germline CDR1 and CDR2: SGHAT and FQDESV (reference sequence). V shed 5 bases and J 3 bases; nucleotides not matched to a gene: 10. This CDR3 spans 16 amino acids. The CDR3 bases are TGTGCCAGCAGCCCCATAACACAGGGGGCGGAAGAGACCCAGTACTTC. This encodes CASSPITQGAEETQYF.

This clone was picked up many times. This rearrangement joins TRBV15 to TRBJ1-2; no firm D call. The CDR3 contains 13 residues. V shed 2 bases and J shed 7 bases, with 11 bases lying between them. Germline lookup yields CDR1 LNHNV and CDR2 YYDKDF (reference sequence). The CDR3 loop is CATSRPQLFGYTF. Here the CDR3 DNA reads TGTGCCACCAGCAGACCACAACTTTTTGGCTACACCTTC.

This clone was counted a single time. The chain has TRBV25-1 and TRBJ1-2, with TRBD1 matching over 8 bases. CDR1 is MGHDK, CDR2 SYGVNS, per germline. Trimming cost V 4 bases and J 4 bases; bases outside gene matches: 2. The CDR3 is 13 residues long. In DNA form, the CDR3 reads TGTGCCAGCAGTGGGGGACAGGCCTATGGCTACACCTTC. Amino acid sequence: CASSGGQAYGYTF.

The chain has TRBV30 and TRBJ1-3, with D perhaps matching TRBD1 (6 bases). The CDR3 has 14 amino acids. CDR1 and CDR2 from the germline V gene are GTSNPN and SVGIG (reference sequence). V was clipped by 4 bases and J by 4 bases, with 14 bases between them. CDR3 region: CAWTDGTTGNTIYF. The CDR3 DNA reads TGTGCCTGGACCGACGGGACAACCGGAAACACCATATATTTT.

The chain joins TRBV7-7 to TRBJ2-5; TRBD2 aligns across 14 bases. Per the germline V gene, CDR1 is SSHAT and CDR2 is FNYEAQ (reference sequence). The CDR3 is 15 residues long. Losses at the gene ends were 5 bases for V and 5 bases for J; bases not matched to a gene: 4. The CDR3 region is CASSLGTSGSETQYF. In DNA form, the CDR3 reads TGTGCCAGCAGCCTCGGGACTAGCGGGAGCGAGACCCAGTACTTC. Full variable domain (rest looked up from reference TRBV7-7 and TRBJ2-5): GAGVSQSPRYKVTKRGQDVTLRCDPISSHATLYWYQQALGQGPEFLTYFNYEAQPDKSGLPSDRFSAERPEGSISTLTIQRTEQRDSAMYRCASSLGTSGSETQYFGPGTRLLVL.

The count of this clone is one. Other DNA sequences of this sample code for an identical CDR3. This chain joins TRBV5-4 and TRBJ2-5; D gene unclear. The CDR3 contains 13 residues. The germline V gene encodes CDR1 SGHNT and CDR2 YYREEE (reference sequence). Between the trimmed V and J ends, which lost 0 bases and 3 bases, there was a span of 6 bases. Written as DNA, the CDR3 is TGTGCCAGCAGCTTGGAGACGGAAGAGACCCAGTACTTC. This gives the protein CASSLETEETQYF. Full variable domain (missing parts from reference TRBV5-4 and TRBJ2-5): ETGVTQSPTHLIKTRGQQVTLRCSSQSGHNTVSWYQQALGQGPQFIFQYYREEENGRGNFPPRFSGLQFPNYSSELNVNALELDDSALYLCASSLETEETQYFGPGTRLLVL.

The chain's CDR3 is CASSWDRSYEQYF. The CDR3 nucleotides read TGTGCCAGCAGCTGGGACAGGTCCTACGAGCAGTACTTC. The chain recombines TRBV7-3 with TRBJ2-7, with TRBD1 matching 8 bases. This CDR3 has 13 amino acids. The germline CDR1 and CDR2 sequences are SGHTA and FQGTGA. V trimming: 4 bases; J trimming: 1 base; junction bases outside the gene matches: 0.

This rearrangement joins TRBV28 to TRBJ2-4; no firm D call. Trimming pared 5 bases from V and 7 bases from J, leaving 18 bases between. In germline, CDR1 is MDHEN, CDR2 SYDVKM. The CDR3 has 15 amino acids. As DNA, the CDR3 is TGTGCCAGCAGTCCCCAGGCGATTTTAGGGAACATTCAGTACTTC. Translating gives CASSPQAILGNIQYF.

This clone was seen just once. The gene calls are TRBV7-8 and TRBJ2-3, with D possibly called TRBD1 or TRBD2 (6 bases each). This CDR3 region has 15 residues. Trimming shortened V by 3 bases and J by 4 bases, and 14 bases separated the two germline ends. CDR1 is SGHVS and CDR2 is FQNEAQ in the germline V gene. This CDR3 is CASSFYRGQADTQYF. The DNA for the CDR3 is TGTGCCAGCAGCTTTTATCGGGGGCAGGCAGATACGCAGTATTTT.